Described below is a single TCR beta chain sequence and its context. Treatment: oral pan-JAK inhibitor, 5-10 mg twice daily. The sample belongs to a study of CD8+ T cells in alopecia areata. Reverse transcription of extracted RNA yielded cDNA, which provided the sequencing template. TCRdb's copy holds only in-frame clones and misses some; the assay was immunoSEQ multiplex PCR. The table shows a few hundred thousand clones, with over 40% occurring only once. Germline V lookup: CDR1 MDHEN, CDR2 SYDVKM. Trimming took 4 bases from V and 4 from J, leaving 19 bases between them. The CDR3 is 16 amino acids. This sequence joins TRBV28 and TRBJ1-2; possible D gene TRBD1, 5 bases. Here the sequenced sample was CD4+ T cells sorted from blood, taken at approximately week 36, from a patient treated with tofacitinib. This TCR was recovered from a human donor with alopecia areata. The CDR3 DNA follows: TGTGCCAGCAGTTCCCTCCGTAGGGACTACGGCTATGGCTACACCTTC. Translated: CASSSLRRDYGYGYTF.